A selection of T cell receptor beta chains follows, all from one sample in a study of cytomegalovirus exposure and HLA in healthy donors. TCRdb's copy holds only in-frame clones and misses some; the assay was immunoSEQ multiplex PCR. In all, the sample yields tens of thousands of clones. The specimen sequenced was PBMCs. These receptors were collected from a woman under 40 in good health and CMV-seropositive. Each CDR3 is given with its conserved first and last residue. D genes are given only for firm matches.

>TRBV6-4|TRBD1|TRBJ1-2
TGTGCCAGCAGTGAGAGGACAGGGTTGAATGGCTACACCTTC
CASSERTGLNGYTF
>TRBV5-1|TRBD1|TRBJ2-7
TGCGCCAGCAGCACGGGACAGGGGGCCCACGAGCAGTACTTC
CASSTGQGAHEQYF
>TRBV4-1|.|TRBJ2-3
TGCGCCAGCAGCCAAGACTCGACTTCTTTTATGACTAGCACAGATACGCAGTATTTT
CASSQDSTSFMTSTDTQYF
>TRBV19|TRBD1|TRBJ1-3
TGTGCCAGTAGTAACCAAGGGACAGCCTCTGGAAACACCATATATTTT
CASSNQGTASGNTIYF
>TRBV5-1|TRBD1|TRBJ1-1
TGCGCCAGCAGCTTGGCCGGGGCGGCAGGGGGGAACACTGAAGCTTTCTTT
CASSLAGAAGGNTEAFF
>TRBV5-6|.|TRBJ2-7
TGTGCCAGCACTAGGCGGCACTTGCCCTCCTACGAGCAGTACTTC
CASTRRHLPSYEQYF
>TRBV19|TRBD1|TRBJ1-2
TGTGCCAGTAGTAGGGGACAGGGTGTCGATGGCTACACCTTC
CASSRGQGVDGYTF
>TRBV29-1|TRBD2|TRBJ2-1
TGCAGCGTTGGGGGGGTGCCTACTAGCGGCTCCTACAATGAGCAGTTCTTC
CSVGGVPTSGSYNEQFF
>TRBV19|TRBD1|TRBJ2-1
TGTGCCAGTAGCCAGGGGGCGGCTAGTGAGCAGTTCTTC
CASSQGAASEQFF
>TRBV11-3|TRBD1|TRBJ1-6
TGTGCCAGCATGCGAGGAGGGGGCAATTCACCCCTCCACTTT
CASMRGGGNSPLHF
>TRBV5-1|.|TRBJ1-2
TGCGCCAGCAGCTTGACTGTTAACTATGGCTACACCTTC
CASSLTVNYGYTF
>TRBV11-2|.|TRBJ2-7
TGTGCCAGCAGCCCCCTAAGTAAGGACTCCGGGCGGGCCTACGAGCAGTACTTC
CASSPLSKDSGRAYEQYF
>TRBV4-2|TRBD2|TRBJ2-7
TGTGCCAGCAGCCCGGGACTAGCGGGGGGGACCTACGAGCAGTACTTC
CASSPGLAGGTYEQYF
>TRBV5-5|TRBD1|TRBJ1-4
TGTGCCAGCAGCTTGGGCAGGGGGCGAGTCGTAGATGAAAAACTGTTTTTT
CASSLGRGRVVDEKLFF
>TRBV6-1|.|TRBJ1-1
TGTGCCATCACGGTGGGGTTCCAGGGGACTGAAGCTTTCTTT
CAITVGFQGTEAFF
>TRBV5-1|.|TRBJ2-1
TGCGCCAGCAGCCCCGGGATCGACAATGAGCAGTTCTTC
CASSPGIDNEQFF
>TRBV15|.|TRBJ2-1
TGTGCCACCAGCCGTCCCGGGGTACTATCCTACAATGAGCAGTTCTTC
CATSRPGVLSYNEQFF
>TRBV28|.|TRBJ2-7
TGTGCCAGCAGTTTCTGGAAACAGGTTCCGGACGAGCAGTACTTC
CASSFWKQVPDEQYF
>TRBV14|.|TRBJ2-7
TGTGCCAGCAGCCGGGAGGCGGGCTCCTACGAGCAGTACTTC
CASSREAGSYEQYF
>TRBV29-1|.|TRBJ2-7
TGCAGCGTTGGAGGCGACGAGCAGTACTTC
CSVGGDEQYF
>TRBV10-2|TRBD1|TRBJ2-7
TGCGCCAGCCGCAAACAGGGGGCTTACGAGCAGTACTTC
CASRKQGAYEQYF
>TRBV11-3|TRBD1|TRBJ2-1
TGTGCCAGCAGCTTCGCCGGGACAGGGGGCAATGAGCAGTTCTTC
CASSFAGTGGNEQFF
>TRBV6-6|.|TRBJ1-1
TGTGCCAGCAGTTACTCCGACACCCACACTGAAGCTTTCTTT
CASSYSDTHTEAFF
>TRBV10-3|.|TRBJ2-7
TGTGCCACCCAGGGGTATGGATACGAGCAGTACTTC
CATQGYGYEQYF
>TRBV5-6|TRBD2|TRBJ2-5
TGTGCCAGCAGCTGGACTAGCAGCCAAGAGACCCAGTACTTC
CASSWTSSQETQYF
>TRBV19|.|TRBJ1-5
TGTGCCAGTAGTAGGGAGTCGGGGCCCCAGCATTTT
CASSRESGPQHF
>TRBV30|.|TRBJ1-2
TGTGCCTGCCAGGAAGGTGGCTACACCTTC
CACQEGGYTF
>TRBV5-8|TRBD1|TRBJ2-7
TGTGCCAGCAGCAAAGGGACAGGGCAAGGCTACGAGCAGTACTTC
CASSKGTGQGYEQYF